These 6 T cell receptor beta chains were sequenced from one sample in a study of cytomegalovirus exposure and HLA in healthy donors. 60 Vbeta and 13 Jbeta primers were used in PCR. Some clones are missing from TCRdb's copy, which holds only in-frame ones; the method was immunoSEQ multiplex PCR. In the table there are 150,000 to 200,000 clones, approximately 81% of which are singletons. The sequencing input was PBMCs. All receptors come from a man aged 50 to 59 in good health and CMV-seronegative.

This chain uses TRBV9 with TRBJ1-1; D not resolved. This CDR3 is built from 13 residues. Germline V gene sequence: CDR1 SGDLS, CDR2 YYNGEE. V dropped 4 bases and J dropped 0 bases, with 7 bases sitting between them. CDR3 sequence (DNA): TGTGCCAGCAGCTCGCGGTTGAACACTGAAGCTTTCTTT. Translated, it gives CASSSRLNTEAFF. The whole variable domain, remainder taken from reference TRBV9 and TRBJ1-1, is DSGVTQTPKHLITATGQRVTLRCSPRSGDLSVYWYQQSLDQGLQFLIQYYNGEERAKGNILERFSAQQFPDLHSELNLSSLELGDSALYFCASSSRLNTEAFFGQGTRLTVV.

A note on this clone: At one end, the junction sequence differs from germline, possibly due to a read error. The chain links TRBV7-6 to TRBJ2-5; 7 bases map to TRBD2. The CDR3 loop spans 13 amino acids. Germline V gene sequence: CDR1 SGHVS, CDR2 FNYEAQ. The CDR3 loop is CTSSLGLQETQYF. CDR3 nucleotides: TGTACCAGCAGCCTGGGACTACAGGAGACCCAGTACTTC.

This chain connects TRBV29-1 to TRBJ1-1; a weak D match, TRBD1 (6 bases). This CDR3 is built from 10 residues. Germline V lookup: CDR1 SQVTM, CDR2 ANQGSEA. Trimming left V 6 bases short and J 7 bases short, with 9 bases between. CDR3 nucleotides: TGCAGCGTCCAGACAGGTGAAGCTTTCTTT. Protein: CSVQTGEAFF. The entire variable domain, with the rest obtained from reference TRBV29-1 and TRBJ1-1, is as follows: SAVISQKPSRDICQRGTSLTIQCQVDSQVTMMFWYRQQPGQSLTLIATANQGSEATYESGFVIDKFPISRPNLTFSTLTVSNMSPEDSSIYLCSVQTGEAFFGQGTRLTVV.

The rearrangement uses TRBV7-9 and TRBJ2-5; TRBD2 aligns across 7 bases. This CDR3 is built from 13 residues. The trim removed 3 bases at V and 13 bases at J, leaving 11 bases unmatched. CDR1 and CDR2 (germline): SEHNR, FQNEAQ (reference sequence). The CDR3 is CASSFSGEGLGYF. In nucleotides, the CDR3 is TGTGCCAGCAGCTTTTCGGGGGAGGGACTCGGGTACTTC.

The gene calls are TRBV7-9 and TRBJ2-5, with 7 bases that match TRBD2. The CDR3 extends over 13 amino acids. Germline-derived CDR1 and CDR2 are SEHNR and FQNEAQ (reference sequence). J gave up 2 bases and V 11 bases, and 8 bases lay outside the gene matches. The CDR3 DNA sequence: TGTGCCTCCGCCCTAGCGGTTCAAGAGACCCAGTACTTC. This sequence encodes CASALAVQETQYF.

This clone was seen more than once but under ten times. The chain has TRBV7-2 and TRBJ1-3, with 7 bases lining up with TRBD1. Germline V gives CDR1 SGHTA, CDR2 FQGNSA. The junction had 3 bases not matched to a gene; V was cut back by 5 bases and J by 2 bases. There are 14 residues in the CDR3. The CDR3 protein is CASSITGAGNTIYF. Here the CDR3 DNA reads TGTGCCAGCAGCATCACAGGGGCTGGAAACACCATATATTTT.